The 12 T cell receptor beta chains below were found in one sample sequenced in a study of shared clonotypes between healthy human individuals. Method: immunoSEQ multiplex PCR; TCRdb's copy keeps in-frame clones and lacks some. Of hundreds of thousands of clones in the sample, 95% to 97% were seen once. Naive CD8 cells lacked CD45RO and underwent positive selection for CCR7, leaving out terminally differentiated effector memory CD45RA+ cells. The sample comprised naive CD8+ T cells sorted from blood. The source is a woman in her thirties in good health.

The V gene is TRBV6-6, the J gene TRBJ1-5; possible D gene TRBD1, 5 bases. V lost 6 bases and J lost 3, with 15 bases in between. The CDR3 contains 15 residues. CDR1 and CDR2 (germline): MNHNY, SVGAGI (reference sequence). This CDR3 reads CASRLDSNNNQPQHF. The CDR3 DNA follows: TGTGCCAGCAGGCTCGACAGTAATAACAATCAGCCCCAGCATTTT.

CDR3 loop: CASSSGSNEQYF. CDR3 in DNA: TGTGCCAGCAGCTCCGGATCCAACGAGCAGTACTTC. V gene TRBV9 combines with J gene TRBJ2-7; D is unresolved. CDR1 and CDR2 (germline): SGDLS, YYNGEE. V was shortened by 4 bases and J by 5 bases, with 10 bases between the two germline ends. CDR3 length equals 12 residues.

This chain joins TRBV5-6 and TRBJ1-1, with D possibly matching TRBD1 (5 bases). Per the germline V gene, CDR1 is SGHDT and CDR2 is YYEEEE. The CDR3 is 13 amino acids. The V and J ends lost 3 bases and 6 bases respectively, with 12 bases between them. The CDR3 here is CASSWDGDPEAFF. CDR3 coding DNA: TGTGCCAGCAGCTGGGATGGGGACCCTGAAGCTTTCTTT.

The chain recombines TRBV29-1 with TRBJ1-2; D may be TRBD1 (6 bases). Trimming cost V 1 base and J 2 bases, with 17 bases left between them. CDR1 and CDR2 from the germline V gene are SQVTM and ANQGSEA. The CDR3 loop spans 16 amino acids. CDR3 amino acids: CSVEGGGTAINYGYTF. The CDR3 nucleotides are TGCAGCGTTGAAGGAGGGGGGACGGCGATAAACTATGGCTACACCTTC.

The rearrangement joins TRBV5-5 to TRBJ1-4, with no clear D. The CDR3 covers 16 residues. Deletions cut 4 bases from V and 7 bases from J, with 20 bases between. Germline lookup yields CDR1 SGHKS and CDR2 YYEKEE (reference sequence). The CDR3 region has the DNA TGTGCCAGCAGCCTGGAGGGAGCAGCGGGTGGTGAAAAACTGTTTTTT. It specifies CASSLEGAAGGEKLFF.

CDR3 sequence (DNA): TGTGCCAGCATCACTAGCGGGGCTAGCACAGATACGCAGTATTTT. Translated, it gives CASITSGASTDTQYF. This sequence joins TRBV28 and TRBJ2-3, with 10 positions matching TRBD2. J gave up 0 bases and V 7 bases, and 4 bases lay outside the gene matches. Germline CDR1 reads MDHEN; CDR2 reads SYDVKM. The CDR3 covers 15 residues. Full variable domain (outside the CDR3, taken from reference TRBV28 and TRBJ2-3): DVKVTQSSRYLVKRTGEKVFLECVQDMDHENMFWYRQDPGLGLRLIYFSYDVKMKEKGDIPEGYSVSREKKERFSLILESASTNQTSMYLCASITSGASTDTQYFGPGTRLTVL.

The chain links TRBV11-2 to TRBJ2-7; no definite D call. Trimming removed 5 bases at V and 5 bases at J, with 10 bases between. This CDR3 comprises 12 residues. The germline gives CDR1 SGHAT, CDR2 FQNNGV. The CDR3 DNA reads as TGTGCCAGCAGCCGCCTAAGGGACGAGCAGTACTTC. It specifies CASSRLRDEQYF. The full variable domain, its missing parts supplied by reference TRBV11-2 and TRBJ2-7, is EAGVAQSPRYKIIEKRQSVAFWCNPISGHATLYWYQQILGQGPKLLIQFQNNGVVDDSQLPKDRFSAERLKGVDSTLKIQPAKLEDSAVYLCASSRLRDEQYFGPGTRLTVT.

The chain links TRBV19 to TRBJ2-7; D tentatively reads TRBD1 or TRBD2 (6 bases each). Trimming took 3 bases from V and 0 from J, leaving 12 bases between them. The CDR3 sequence is 15 residues long. Germline values: CDR1 LNHDA, CDR2 SQIVND (reference sequence). In nucleotides, the CDR3 is TGTGCCAGTAGTATCATAGGGGGGATCTCCTACGAGCAGTACTTC. The encoded protein is CASSIIGGISYEQYF.

This clone came up once. The same CDR3 arises from other DNA sequences in this sample as well. The chain combines TRBV20-1 with TRBJ1-2; D uncertain. The ends were cut back, 3 bases at V and 1 base at J, with 3 bases in the middle. Per germline, CDR1 DFQATT and CDR2 SNEGSKA (reference sequence). CDR3 length equals 11 residues. CDR3 sequence (DNA): TGCAGTGCTAGTTATAACTATGGCTACACCTTC. Translating gives CSASYNYGYTF.

The gene calls are TRBV27 and TRBJ2-1, with D uncertain. Per the germline V gene, CDR1 is MNHEY and CDR2 is SMNVEV (reference sequence). V was clipped by 3 bases and J by 2 bases, with 11 bases between them. This CDR3 contains 15 residues. DNA of the CDR3: TGTGCCAGCAGTTTCGCGGCAGAAGCCTACAATGAGCAGTTCTTC. Its protein product is CASSFAAEAYNEQFF.

The gene calls are TRBV5-1 and TRBJ2-3; TRBD2 aligns across 7 bases. The CDR3 loop spans 16 amino acids. V was pared by 3 bases and J by 0 bases, with 7 bases of the junction left unmatched. Germline CDR1 is SGHRS and CDR2 is YFSETQ. CDR3 in DNA: TGCGCCAGCAGCTCCCTAGCGGTAGCGAGCACAGATACGCAGTATTTT. This codes for CASSSLAVASTDTQYF.

The V gene is TRBV4-2, the J gene TRBJ2-1; D remains unclear. The V gene's germline CDR1 is LGHNA and CDR2 YNFKEQ. V gave up 4 bases and J gave up 0 bases, with 10 bases separating them. The CDR3 is 15 residues long. CDR3 sequence (DNA): TGTGCCAGCAGCCCCCTGCTCAGCTCCTACAATGAGCAGTTCTTC. Encoded protein: CASSPLLSSYNEQFF.